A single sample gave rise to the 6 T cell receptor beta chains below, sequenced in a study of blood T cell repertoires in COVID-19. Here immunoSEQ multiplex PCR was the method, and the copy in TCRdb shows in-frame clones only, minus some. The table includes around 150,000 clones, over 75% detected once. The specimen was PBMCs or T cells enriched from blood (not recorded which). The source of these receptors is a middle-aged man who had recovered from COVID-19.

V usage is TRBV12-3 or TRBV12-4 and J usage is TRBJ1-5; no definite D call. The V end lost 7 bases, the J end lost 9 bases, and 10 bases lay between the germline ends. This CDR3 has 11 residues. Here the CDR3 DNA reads TGTGCCAGCACTCTCGGTGGGCCCCAGCATTTT. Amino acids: CASTLGGPQHF.

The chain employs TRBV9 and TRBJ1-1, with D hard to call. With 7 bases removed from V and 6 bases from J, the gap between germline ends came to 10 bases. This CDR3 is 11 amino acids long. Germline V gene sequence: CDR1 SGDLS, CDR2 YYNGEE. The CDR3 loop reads CASGPLPEAFF. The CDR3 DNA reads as TGTGCCAGCGGCCCCCTCCCTGAAGCTTTCTTT.

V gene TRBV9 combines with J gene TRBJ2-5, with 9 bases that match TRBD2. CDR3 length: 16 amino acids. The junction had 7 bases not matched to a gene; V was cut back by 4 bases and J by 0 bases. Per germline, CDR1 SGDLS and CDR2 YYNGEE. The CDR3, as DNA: TGTGCCAGCAGCCCCAGCGGGGGGCAATACCAAGAGACCCAGTACTTC. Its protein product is CASSPSGGQYQETQYF.

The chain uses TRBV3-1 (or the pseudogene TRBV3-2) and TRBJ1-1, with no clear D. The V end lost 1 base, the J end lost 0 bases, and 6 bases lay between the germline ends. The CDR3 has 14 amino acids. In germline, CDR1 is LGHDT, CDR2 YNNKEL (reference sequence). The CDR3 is CASSQGRVNTEAFF. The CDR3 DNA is TGTGCCAGCAGCCAAGGCCGCGTGAACACTGAAGCTTTCTTT.

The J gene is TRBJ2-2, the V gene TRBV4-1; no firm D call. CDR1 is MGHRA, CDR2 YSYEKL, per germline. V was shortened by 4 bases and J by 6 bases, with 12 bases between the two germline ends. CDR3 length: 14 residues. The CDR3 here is CASSPPVHPGELFF. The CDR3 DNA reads TGCGCCAGCAGCCCCCCGGTGCACCCCGGGGAGCTGTTTTTT.

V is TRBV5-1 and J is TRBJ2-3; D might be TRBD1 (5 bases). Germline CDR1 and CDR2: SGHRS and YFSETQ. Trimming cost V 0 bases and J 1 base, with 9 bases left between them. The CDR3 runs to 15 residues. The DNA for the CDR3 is TGCGCCAGCAGCTTGGCAGGGCTCGGCACAGATACGCAGTATTTT. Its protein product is CASSLAGLGTDTQYF.